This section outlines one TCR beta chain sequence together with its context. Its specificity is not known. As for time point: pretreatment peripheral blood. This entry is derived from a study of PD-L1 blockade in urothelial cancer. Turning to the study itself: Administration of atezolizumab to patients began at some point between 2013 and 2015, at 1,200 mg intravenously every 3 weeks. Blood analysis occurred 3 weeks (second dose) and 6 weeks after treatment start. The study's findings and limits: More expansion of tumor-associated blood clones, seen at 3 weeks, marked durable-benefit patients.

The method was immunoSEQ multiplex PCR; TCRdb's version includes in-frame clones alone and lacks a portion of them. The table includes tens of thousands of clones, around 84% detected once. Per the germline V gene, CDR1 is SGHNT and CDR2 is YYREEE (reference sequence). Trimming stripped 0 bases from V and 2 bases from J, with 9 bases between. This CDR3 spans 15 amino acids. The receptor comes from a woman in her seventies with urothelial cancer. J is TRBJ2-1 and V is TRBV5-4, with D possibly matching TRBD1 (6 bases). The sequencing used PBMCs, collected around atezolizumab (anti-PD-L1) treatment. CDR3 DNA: TGTGCCAGCAGCTTGGCCCAGGGGACCTACAATGAGCAGTTCTTC. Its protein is CASSLAQGTYNEQFF.